Below, one TCR beta chain is given with its context. Some clones are missing from TCRdb's copy, which holds only in-frame ones; the method was immunoSEQ multiplex PCR. The top ten hold roughly 20% of the sample, which has roughly 100,000 clones, about nine tenths seen once. This CDR3 region has 15 residues. V lost 0 bases, J lost 7 bases, and 5 bases stayed unmatched. CDR1 LGHDT and CDR2 YNNKEL come from the germline V gene (reference sequence). The source of the sample is a study of T cell responses to AZD1222 COVID-19 vaccine. This chain links TRBV3-1 (or the pseudogene TRBV3-2) with TRBJ1-1; the match to TRBD1 covers 10 bases. Source: peripheral blood, taken on day 0 of AZD1222 vaccination. The TCR sequence derives from an adult in good health. CDR3 loop: CASSQDGTGDHEAFF. The CDR3 DNA is TGTGCCAGCAGCCAAGACGGGACAGGGGATCATGAAGCTTTCTTT.